This T cell receptor beta chain stems from a study of blood T cell repertoires in COVID-19. Study as a whole: From the United States, Italy and Spain came samples of acute and convalescent COVID-19. The analysed material was cDNA or gDNA that came from T cells, B-cell-depleted T cells, or PBMCs.

The CDR3 sequence is 14 residues long. Germline CDR1 and CDR2: LNHDA and SQIVND (reference sequence). The V gene end was trimmed by 5 bases and the J gene end by 6 bases; junction bases not matched to a gene: 5. Original processing methods: Counts of nucleated cells, estimated from reference gene primer amplification, were obtained. Measured with immunoSEQ multiplex PCR; TCRdb has only the in-frame clones, and not every one. The V and J calls and the clone size are those of that table, but D and trimming were determined from the DNA. The profile shows about 110,000 clones, about 85% of them singletons.

The sequenced sample consisted of peripheral blood. This chain joins TRBV19 and TRBJ1-5; 9 bases fit TRBD1. The TCR sequence derives from a man aged 45 to 65 with acute or convalescent COVID-19. The CDR3, as DNA: TGTGCCAGTAGTCGGGGACAGGGCCCTCAGCCCCAGCATTTT. Translating it yields CASSRGQGPQPQHF.